This T cell receptor beta chain was recovered during a study of blood T cell repertoires in COVID-19. Study background: There were acute and convalescent COVID-19 samples, and they came from the United States, Italy and Spain.

Germline CDR1 LNHDA, CDR2 SQIVND (reference sequence). The CDR3 is made up of 13 amino acids. With V trimmed by 7 bases and J by 4 bases, 6 bases remained unmatched. Sequencing used immunoSEQ multiplex PCR; TCRdb keeps in-frame clones, though not all of them. The table records 25,000 to 30,000 clones, roughly 84% of them present only once. The receptor's source is a human donor in a cohort sampled during active COVID-19. The donor label of this sample is uncertain. V gene TRBV19 combines with J gene TRBJ2-7; 8 nucleotides agree with TRBD1. The sequencing sample was made of peripheral blood. For the CDR3, the DNA is TGTGCCAGTACGCAGGGGGCTATATACGAGCAGTACTTC. It codes for CASTQGAIYEQYF.